The 24 T cell receptor beta chains in this list originate from one sample, sequenced in a study of OX40 agonist ivuxolimab in advanced cancers. Generated by immunoSEQ multiplex PCR, the TCRdb table keeps only in-frame clones and is missing some. The sample includes about 69,000 clones, roughly nine tenths seen only once; the top ten take around 6.9%. This specimen was CD4+ or CD8+ T cells sorted from blood, taken in a trial of the OX40 agonist ivuxolimab. These receptors were collected from an adult with an advanced solid tumor such as melanoma, head and neck, liver or kidney cancer.

V usage is TRBV7-9 and J usage is TRBJ1-1; 10 positions agree with TRBD1. Germline values: CDR1 SEHNR, CDR2 FQNEAQ (reference sequence). The CDR3 spans 18 residues. J was trimmed by 2 bases and V by 4 bases; bases with no gene match: 13. The CDR3 DNA follows: TGTGCCAGCAGCTCAACCCGGGACAGGGGTCTCCGTAACACTGAAGCTTTCTTT. It yields the protein CASSSTRDRGLRNTEAFF.

This clone came up a few times. This chain uses TRBV7-6 with TRBJ1-1; tentative D call: TRBD1 (6 bases). V was trimmed by 4 bases and J by 4 bases, leaving 13 bases between them. The CDR3 is 14 residues long. CDR1 is SGHVS, CDR2 FNYEAQ, per germline. The CDR3 DNA is TGTGCCAGCAGCTCAGAGACAGGCCTCACTGAAGCTTTCTTT. Protein: CASSSETGLTEAFF. Full variable domain (remainder filled in from reference TRBV7-6 and TRBJ1-1): GAGVSQSPRYKVTKRGQDVALRCDPISGHVSLYWYRQALGQGPEFLTYFNYEAQQDKSGLPNDRFSAERPEGSISTLTIQRTEQRDSAMYRCASSSETGLTEAFFGQGTRLTVV.

This clone is a singleton in its sample. The V and J genes are TRBV15 and TRBJ1-2; TRBD1 is a possible D gene (5 bases). There are 15 residues in the CDR3. Germline assignment: CDR1 LNHNV and CDR2 YYDKDF (reference sequence). Trimming left V 0 bases short and J 3 bases short, with 11 bases between. CDR3 residues: CATSRDRGGDYGYTF. Written as DNA, the CDR3 is TGTGCCACCAGCAGAGATCGGGGAGGGGACTATGGCTACACCTTC. The full variable domain, in which reference TRBV15 and TRBJ1-2 provide the parts outside the CDR3, is DAMVIQNPRYQVTQFGKPVTLSCSQTLNHNVMYWYQQKSSQAPKLLFHYYDKDFNNEADTPDNFQSRRPNTSFCFLDIRSPGLGDTAMYLCATSRDRGGDYGYTFGSGTRLTVV.

This clone was counted a few times. The V and J genes are TRBV4-3 and TRBJ2-7; no firm D call. The V end lost 4 bases, the J end lost 2 bases, and 12 bases lay between the germline ends. Germline CDR1 and CDR2: LGHNA and YSLEER. The CDR3 runs 14 residues. The DNA for the CDR3 is TGCGCCAGCAGCCCCACTTTTCTAGCCTACGAGCAGTACTTC. Encoded protein: CASSPTFLAYEQYF.

This rearrangement joins TRBV2 to TRBJ1-1; D gene unclear. Per the germline V gene, CDR1 is SNHLY and CDR2 is FYNNEI. V lost 4 bases and J lost 6, with 9 bases in between. This CDR3 is built from 12 residues. The CDR3: CASSVKGSEAFF. Here the CDR3 DNA reads TGTGCCAGCAGTGTTAAGGGCTCTGAAGCTTTCTTT.

The rearrangement joins TRBV7-9 to TRBJ1-4; D gene unclear. CDR1 and CDR2 from the germline V gene are SEHNR and FQNEAQ (reference sequence). V was clipped by 4 bases and J by 8 bases, with 11 bases between them. There are 13 residues in the CDR3. This CDR3 is CASSSKPVEKLFF. The CDR3 DNA reads as TGTGCCAGCAGCTCGAAGCCGGTGGAAAAACTGTTTTTT. Drawing the rest from reference TRBV7-9 and TRBJ1-4, the complete variable domain is DTGVSQNPRHKITKRGQNVTFRCDPISEHNRLYWYRQTLGQGPEFLTYFQNEAQLEKSRLLSDRFSAERPKGSFSTLEIQRTEQGDSAMYLCASSSKPVEKLFFGSGTQLSVL.

The chain links TRBV9 to TRBJ2-2; D unresolved. CDR1 is SGDLS, CDR2 YYNGEE, per germline. Trimming took 4 bases from V and 3 from J, leaving 7 bases between them. The CDR3 runs 13 residues. In nucleotides, the CDR3 is TGTGCCAGCAGCCCCGAGGACACCGGGGAGCTGTTTTTT. As protein: CASSPEDTGELFF.

The chain links TRBV5-6 to TRBJ2-1, with a tentative D call TRBD1 (6 bases). V was pared by 0 bases and J by 3 bases, with 13 bases between. CDR3 length: 16 residues. CDR1 is SGHDT and CDR2 is YYEEEE in the germline V gene. The CDR3 DNA sequence: TGTGCCAGCAGCTTGGATGAGACAGGCCGCTACAATGAGCAGTTCTTC. It codes for CASSLDETGRYNEQFF.

This clone is medium-sized by share. The V call is TRBV29-1, the J call TRBJ1-1; no reliable D call. Germline V lookup: CDR1 SQVTM, CDR2 ANQGSEA. The CDR3 has 13 amino acids. Trimming stripped 6 bases from V and 3 bases from J, with 14 bases between. The chain's CDR3 is CSVDDKPYTEAFF. The CDR3 DNA follows: TGCAGCGTCGATGACAAGCCCTACACTGAAGCTTTCTTT.

The chain couples TRBV27 to TRBJ2-7; 7 positions match TRBD1. The CDR3 extends over 15 amino acids. With 5 bases clipped from V and 0 bases from J, the junction kept 7 bases outside the gene matches. In germline, CDR1 is MNHEY, CDR2 SMNVEV (reference sequence). CDR3 region: CASSITRDSSYEQYF. CDR3 DNA sequence: TGTGCCAGCAGTATTACCCGGGACAGCTCCTACGAGCAGTACTTC.

The chain joins TRBV6-5 to TRBJ1-2; D is undetermined. This CDR3 contains 16 residues. V shed 3 bases and J shed 4 bases, with 18 bases lying between them. Germline V gene sequence: CDR1 MNHEY, CDR2 SVGAGI. CDR3 coding DNA: TGTGCCAGCAGTTATTCGACCCCTCCGCTAGGCTATGGCTACACCTTC. Protein product: CASSYSTPPLGYGYTF.

V usage is TRBV27 and J usage is TRBJ2-1, with 8 positions matching TRBD1. The CDR3 has 17 residues. V shed 5 bases and J 3 bases; nucleotides not matched to a gene: 12. The germline CDR1 and CDR2 sequences are MNHEY and SMNVEV (reference sequence). Here the CDR3 DNA reads TGTGCCAGCAGTCTACTCGGACAGGGCCCCCACTACAATGAGCAGTTCTTC. This sequence encodes CASSLLGQGPHYNEQFF.

This sequence joins TRBV4-2 and TRBJ1-1; 7 bases line up with TRBD1. The germline CDR1 and CDR2 sequences are LGHNA and YNFKEQ. The ends lost 4 bases at V and 0 bases at J; junction bases unmatched: 5. CDR3 length equals 15 residues. The DNA for the CDR3 is TGTGCCAGCAGCCCCACGGGACAGATGAACACTGAAGCTTTCTTT. Its translation is CASSPTGQMNTEAFF.

The chain couples TRBV4-1 to TRBJ1-6, with a weak D call TRBD1 (5 bases). Germline V gene sequence: CDR1 MGHRA, CDR2 YSYEKL. The ends were cut back, 4 bases at V and 0 bases at J, with 10 bases in the middle. CDR3 length: 16 residues. Here the CDR3 reads CASSPGDVSYNSPLHF. CDR3 coding DNA: TGCGCCAGCAGCCCGGGGGACGTCTCCTATAATTCACCCCTCCACTTT.

This clone was seen only once. The gene calls are TRBV19 and TRBJ2-1, with 10 bases matching TRBD1. V was clipped by 6 bases and J by 9 bases; unmatched bases: 11. The CDR3 has 15 residues. CDR1 and CDR2 (germline): LNHDA, SQIVND (reference sequence). The CDR3 DNA reads as TGTGCCAGTAGGGTCTCGACAGGGGGCGCGGGTGAGCAGTTCTTC. As protein: CASRVSTGGAGEQFF.

In nucleotides, the CDR3 is TGTGCCAGCAGCCCTAGGAGCGGACAGGGGGCCTACGAGCAGTACTTC. Translation gives CASSPRSGQGAYEQYF. The chain has TRBV13 and TRBJ2-7, with 10 bases that match TRBD1. Germline loops: CDR1 PRHDT, CDR2 FYEKMQ (reference sequence). Germline trimming cut 5 bases from V and 2 bases from J; bases unmatched to any gene: 9. The CDR3 contains 16 residues.

This clone was recorded once. V gene TRBV5-1 combines with J gene TRBJ1-1, with D unclear. V was shortened by 0 bases and J by 1 base, with 7 bases between the two germline ends. The germline V gene encodes CDR1 SGHRS and CDR2 YFSETQ. The CDR3 consists of 14 residues. DNA for the CDR3: TGCGCCAGCAGCTTGGTGGAAACGAACACTGAAGCTTTCTTT. This sequence encodes CASSLVETNTEAFF.

The chain links TRBV2 to TRBJ2-7; no definite D call. CDR3 length: 12 residues. Germline assignment: CDR1 SNHLY and CDR2 FYNNEI. V was cut by 8 bases and J by 5 bases, with 13 bases left in between. The CDR3 loop is CASGRLWNEQYF. The CDR3 coding sequence is TGTGCCAGCGGAAGACTCTGGAACGAGCAGTACTTC.

V gene TRBV11-2 combines with J gene TRBJ1-6; 8 bases line up with TRBD1. The CDR3 is 16 residues long. The V and J ends lost 0 bases and 8 bases, in that order; junction bases with no gene match: 6. CDR1 SGHAT and CDR2 FQNNGV come from the germline V gene. The CDR3 coding sequence is TGTGCCAGCAGCTTAGAAGACAGGGGCTCGGATTCACCCCTCCACTTT. Protein product: CASSLEDRGSDSPLHF.

The gene calls are TRBV28 and TRBJ1-1; 8 nucleotides match TRBD1. CDR1 MDHEN and CDR2 SYDVKM come from the germline V gene. V shed 6 bases and J 1 base; nucleotides not matched to a gene: 4. CDR3 length equals 14 residues. In DNA form, the CDR3 reads TGTGCCAGCAGGCCGACAGGGGAGAACACTGAAGCTTTCTTT. Its protein product is CASRPTGENTEAFF.

This clone was observed a single time. This same CDR3 is encoded by further DNA sequences in the sample. The chain carries TRBV9 and TRBJ2-7; 8 positions match TRBD2. CDR1 and CDR2 from the germline V gene are SGDLS and YYNGEE. Trimming took 3 bases from V and 3 from J; bases not matched to a gene: 5. The CDR3 loop spans 14 amino acids. The CDR3 reads CASSAGGGDYEQYF. In nucleotides, the CDR3 is TGTGCCAGCAGCGCGGGAGGGGGGGACTACGAGCAGTACTTC.

The V gene is TRBV28, the J gene TRBJ2-1, with D tentatively TRBD2 (5 bases). The ends were cut back, 6 bases at V and 2 bases at J, with 8 bases in the middle. CDR3 length equals 13 residues. Germline CDR1 reads MDHEN; CDR2 reads SYDVKM. The CDR3 loop is CASSRDAYNEQFF. CDR3 coding DNA: TGTGCCAGCAGCCGGGATGCCTACAATGAGCAGTTCTTC.

This clone was recorded only once. The chain joins TRBV2 to TRBJ2-3; 10 positions agree with TRBD1. This CDR3 contains 16 residues. V was pared by 5 bases and J by 2 bases, with 7 bases of the junction left unmatched. Germline V CDR1 and CDR2: SNHLY, FYNNEI. DNA of the CDR3: TGTGCCAGCAGTACCGGGACAGGGGCTTACACAGATACGCAGTATTTT. Translation: CASSTGTGAYTDTQYF.

The J gene is TRBJ2-1, the V gene TRBV4-1, with D unresolved. This CDR3 has 12 residues. Germline assignment: CDR1 MGHRA and CDR2 YSYEKL. V shed 2 bases and J shed 7 bases, with 6 bases lying between them. CDR3 DNA sequence: TGCGCCAGCAGCCAATTGGCTAATGAGCAGTTCTTC. Its translation: CASSQLANEQFF.